Included here is one T cell receptor beta chain sequence, with context. This sample is part of a study of control samples from healthy donors and cancer patients. The protocol was immunoSEQ multiplex PCR, while the TCRdb copy is restricted to in-frame clones and leaves out a portion. This sample yields 60,000 to 75,000 clones, of which roughly nine tenths are seen a single time; less than 6.5% belongs to the top ten. Trimming left V 0 bases short and J 3 bases short, with 15 bases between. In germline, CDR1 is WSHSY, CDR2 SAAADI. The CDR3 is 16 residues long. This sequence joins TRBV10-2 and TRBJ2-7; possible D gene TRBD1, 5 bases. Sequenced: PBMCs. The source of this sequence is a man in his 60s with colorectal cancer. The CDR3 sequence is CASSESSGNSNYEQYF. The CDR3 region has the DNA TGCGCCAGCAGTGAGTCGTCAGGGAATTCCAACTACGAGCAGTACTTC.